This T cell receptor (beta chain) was recorded in a study of CD8+CD57+ T cells in acquired aplastic anemia. Study-wide background: The DNA of sorted CD4+ and CD8+ cells averaged 3.2 ug. Roughly 11 million reads, on average, were obtained for CD4+ cells from healthy donors. Study outcomes and limitations: Around 30 sequences, all CD8+ CDR3, were shared between patients and controls. Any difference that existed in CD8+ Simpson's diversity between patients and controls was not significant.

Investigators profiled TCR beta VDJ and CDR3 from genomic DNA template. One entry per CDR3 protein results from TCRdb running MiXCR on the reads. The data hold roughly 38,000 distinct CDR3 sequences, with around three quarters observed a single time. CDR3 length: 12 amino acids. Trimming took 5 bases from V and 4 from J, leaving 6 bases between them. Germline assignment: CDR1 ENHRY and CDR2 SYGVKD. As regards this clonotype: Antigen: not known.

The chain couples TRBV10-3 to TRBJ1-3, with a tentative D call TRBD1 (5 bases). Material: sorted CD4+, CD8+, or CD8+CD57+ T cells (not recorded which) from PBMCs. The sequence came from a human donor in good health, serving as a control. The CDR3 DNA is TGTGCCATCAGTCCAGGGGGAAACACCATATATTTT. This translates into CAISPGGNTIYF.